This T cell receptor beta chain came from a study of STAT5B mutations in CD4+ large granular lymphocyte leukemia. Only in-frame clones appear in the TCRdb table, and some are missing; sequencing was by immunoSEQ multiplex PCR. Among tens of thousands of clones listed, about 80% were seen once. The CDR3 has 19 residues. CDR1 is LNHDA, CDR2 SQIVND, per germline (reference sequence). Trimming cost V 10 bases and J 4 bases; bases outside gene matches: 22. This sequence originates from a human donor in good health. This chain links TRBV19 with TRBJ2-7; 13 nucleotides agree with TRBD2. Sample: CD4+ T cells from blood buffy coats. The CDR3 loop is CATGQGDFGLAGVSYEQYF. For the CDR3, the DNA is TGTGCCACGGGACAGGGTGACTTTGGACTAGCGGGAGTGTCGTACGAGCAGTACTTC. Based on the CDR3 plus reference TRBV19 and TRBJ2-7, the full variable domain is DGGITQSPKYLFRKEGQNVTLSCEQNLNHDAMYWYRQDPGQGLRLIYYSQIVNDFQKGDIAEGYSVSREKKESFPLTVTSAQKNPTAFYLCATGQGDFGLAGVSYEQYFGPGTRLTVT.